This TCR beta chain emerged from a study of shared clonotypes between healthy human individuals. For the study at large: Donors had three CD4 naive, three CD4 memory, two CD8 naive and one CD8 memory plate apiece.

The germline gives CDR1 SGHVS, CDR2 FNYEAQ. J lost 3 bases, V lost 1 base, and 4 bases had no gene match. This CDR3 comprises 15 residues. Assay execution proceeded at the deep level. The protocol was immunoSEQ multiplex PCR, while the TCRdb copy is restricted to in-frame clones and leaves out a portion. The sample includes 2 million to 3 million clones, 93% of them seen just once. The chain employs TRBV7-6 and TRBJ2-3, with TRBD2 matching over 7 bases. The receptor was isolated from a man in his late teens or twenties in good health. Some clones in this sample may be carry-over from other donors' samples. The sequencing sample was made of naive CD4+ T cells from PBMCs. Specified subset: CD45RA+ positively selected. CDR3 in DNA: TGTGCCAGCAGCTTAGGACTCGGGAGGACAGATACGCAGTATTTT. Translated: CASSLGLGRTDTQYF.